Following are 12 T cell receptor beta chains from one sample sequenced in a study of blood T cell repertoires in COVID-19. Some clones are missing from TCRdb's copy, which holds only in-frame ones; the method was immunoSEQ multiplex PCR. The profile shows about 370,000 clones, 85% to 90% of them singletons. The sequenced sample was PBMCs or T cells enriched from blood (not recorded which). The receptors originated from a man younger than 30 who had recovered from COVID-19.

This sequence joins TRBV7-9 and TRBJ1-3; possible D gene TRBD1, 6 bases. Per the germline V gene, CDR1 is SEHNR and CDR2 is FQNEAQ (reference sequence). Trimming removed 6 bases from V and 0 bases from J, with 15 bases in between. The CDR3 has 16 residues. In DNA, the CDR3 is TGTGCCAGCAGGCCTAAGACAGGTTCCTCTGGAAACACCATATATTTT. It translates to CASRPKTGSSGNTIYF.

This clone has only one observation. The V and J genes are TRBV14 and TRBJ1-2; tentative D call: TRBD1 (6 bases). CDR1 and CDR2 (germline): SGHDN, FVKESK. This CDR3 has 17 amino acids. The V end was cut by 5 bases, the J end by 5 bases, with 24 bases between. CDR3 in DNA: TGTGCCAGCAGCTTTTTTGGGGGACACCCTCCGGAATATGGCTACACCTTC. Amino acid sequence: CASSFFGGHPPEYGYTF.

The chain employs TRBV9 and TRBJ2-1; 9 nucleotides line up with TRBD2. The CDR3 has 16 amino acids. V trimming: 6 bases; J trimming: 1 base; junction bases outside the gene matches: 8. Germline V gene data show CDR1 as SGDLS and CDR2 as YYNGEE. CDR3 region: CASTGGGRASYNEQFF. The DNA for the CDR3 is TGTGCCAGCACTGGTGGCGGGAGGGCTTCCTACAATGAGCAGTTCTTC.

The chain links TRBV19 to TRBJ2-3, with 10 bases lining up with TRBD2. CDR3 length: 15 residues. CDR1 and CDR2 (germline): LNHDA, SQIVND (reference sequence). J was trimmed by 3 bases and V by 6 bases; bases with no gene match: 6. Here the CDR3 DNA reads TGTGCCAGTAGCCTCCTAGCGGGAGAAACAGATACGCAGTATTTT. Encoded protein: CASSLLAGETDTQYF.

The gene calls are TRBV2 and TRBJ2-7; maybe TRBD1 (6 bases). The germline CDR1 and CDR2 sequences are SNHLY and FYNNEI. The CDR3 covers 15 residues. The V and J ends lost 6 bases and 0 bases respectively, with 15 bases between them. CDR3 residues: CASRAGTTSSYEQYF. CDR3 in DNA: TGTGCCAGCAGGGCCGGGACAACGAGCTCCTACGAGCAGTACTTC.

CDR3 region: CASSPRDPGQGLYEQYF. Here the CDR3 DNA reads TGTGCCAGCAGCCCGAGGGACCCCGGACAGGGCCTATACGAGCAGTACTTC. The chain employs TRBV5-4 and TRBJ2-7; TRBD1 agrees at 8 bases. Per germline, CDR1 SGHNT and CDR2 YYREEE (reference sequence). The CDR3 length is 17 residues. The V segment lost 4 bases and the J segment 4 bases; nucleotides outside the gene matches: 16.

J is TRBJ2-7 and V is TRBV28; D gene ambiguous. Germline lookup yields CDR1 MDHEN and CDR2 SYDVKM. The ends were cut back, 6 bases at V and 1 base at J, with 4 bases in the middle. The CDR3 sequence is 11 residues long. In DNA form, the CDR3 reads TGTGCCAGCAGAACATCCTACGAGCAGTACTTC. Its protein product is CASRTSYEQYF. The complete variable domain, with remaining parts taken from reference TRBV28 and TRBJ2-7, reads DVKVTQSSRYLVKRTGEKVFLECVQDMDHENMFWYRQDPGLGLRLIYFSYDVKMKEKGDIPEGYSVSREKKERFSLILESASTNQTSMYLCASRTSYEQYFGPGTRLTVT.

This chain links TRBV3-1 (or the pseudogene TRBV3-2) with TRBJ2-7; the D gene is possibly TRBD1 (5 bases). Germline V gene lookup returns CDR1 LGHDT and CDR2 YNNKEL (reference sequence). Trimming pared 1 base from V and 2 bases from J, leaving 12 bases between. The CDR3 runs to 15 residues. The CDR3 nucleotides read TGTGCCAGCAGCCAAGCATTAGTACAGGCCTACGAGCAGTACTTC. Its translation is CASSQALVQAYEQYF.

This chain connects TRBV4-1 to TRBJ2-3, with D possibly TRBD2 on 6 matching bases. Per germline, CDR1 MGHRA and CDR2 YSYEKL. Trimming left V 4 bases short and J 5 bases short, with 13 bases between. The CDR3 sequence is 14 residues long. CDR3 amino acids: CASSLGLVGDTQYF. The DNA of the CDR3 is TGCGCCAGCAGCCTGGGACTCGTGGGAGATACGCAGTATTTT.

This chain joins TRBV6-5 and TRBJ2-7; 7 bases agree with TRBD1. Germline values: CDR1 MNHEY, CDR2 SVGAGI. The CDR3 covers 15 residues. The junction had 8 bases not matched to a gene; V was cut back by 0 bases and J by 6 bases. The CDR3 bases are TGTGCCAGCAGTTACTCCCCGGGACAGACCCTCGAGCAGTACTTC. Amino acids: CASSYSPGQTLEQYF.

This chain connects TRBV10-3 to TRBJ1-2; 10 nucleotides agree with TRBD1. The CDR3 runs to 15 residues. V lost 4 bases and J lost 8; bases outside the gene matches: 10. From germline, CDR1 is ENHRY and CDR2 SYGVKD. CDR3 sequence: CAISGPTGGSQGYTF. The DNA for the CDR3 is TGTGCCATCAGTGGACCGACAGGGGGCTCTCAAGGCTACACCTTC.

The gene calls are TRBV4-3 and TRBJ2-1; TRBD2 matches at 8 bases. CDR3 length: 17 amino acids. The V and J ends lost 0 bases and 3 bases, in that order; junction bases with no gene match: 7. The germline CDR1 and CDR2 sequences are LGHNA and YSLEER. The CDR3 sequence: CASSQENGLAGYNEQFF. In DNA, the CDR3 is TGCGCCAGCAGCCAAGAAAACGGTCTAGCGGGCTACAATGAGCAGTTCTTC.